The 23 T cell receptor beta chains in this list originate from one sample, sequenced in a study of T cell changes during pregnancy in multiple sclerosis. Clones were sequenced by immunoSEQ multiplex PCR, and TCRdb holds only the in-frame ones, with some missing. The data hold tens of thousands of clones, with 70% to 90% observed a single time. Material: peripheral blood, obtained in the first trimester of pregnancy. Receptors originate from a female donor in good health, enrolled as a control in a pregnancy study.

The chain has TRBV11-3 and TRBJ2-7; perhaps TRBD1 as D (6 bases). V dropped 5 bases and J dropped 0 bases, with 20 bases sitting between them. Germline loops: CDR1 SGHNT, CDR2 YENEEA. The CDR3 length is 17 residues. In DNA, the CDR3 is TGTGCCAGCAGCAAACGTTTCGCAGCGGACAGCTCCTACGAGCAGTACTTC. Amino acids: CASSKRFAADSSYEQYF. Full variable domain (missing parts from reference TRBV11-3 and TRBJ2-7): EAGVVQSPRYKIIEKKQPVAFWCNPISGHNTLYWYLQNLGQGPELLIRYENEEAVDDSQLPKDRFSAERLKGVDSTLKIQPAELGDSAVYLCASSKRFAADSSYEQYFGPGTRLTVT.

This CDR3 reads CATSPGRDTYEQYF. The DNA of the CDR3 is TGTGCCACCAGCCCCGGACGGGACACTTACGAGCAGTACTTC. The gene calls are TRBV15 and TRBJ2-7, with D perhaps TRBD1 (6 bases). Germline lookup yields CDR1 LNHNV and CDR2 YYDKDF (reference sequence). The CDR3 spans 14 residues. The ends were cut back, 5 bases at V and 4 bases at J, with 15 bases in the middle. The complete variable domain, with remaining parts taken from reference TRBV15 and TRBJ2-7, reads DAMVIQNPRYQVTQFGKPVTLSCSQTLNHNVMYWYQQKSSQAPKLLFHYYDKDFNNEADTPDNFQSRRPNTSFCFLDIRSPGLGDTAMYLCATSPGRDTYEQYFGPGTRLTVT.

The rearrangement uses TRBV11-3 and TRBJ2-7; D is possibly TRBD2 (5 bases). The V end was cut by 5 bases, the J end by 0 bases, with 11 bases between. Germline CDR1 SGHNT, CDR2 YENEEA. The CDR3 is made up of 14 amino acids. The CDR3 here is CASSNDGDSYEQYF. The CDR3 DNA follows: TGTGCCAGCAGCAACGACGGGGACTCCTACGAGCAGTACTTC. The whole variable domain, remainder taken from reference TRBV11-3 and TRBJ2-7, is EAGVVQSPRYKIIEKKQPVAFWCNPISGHNTLYWYLQNLGQGPELLIRYENEEAVDDSQLPKDRFSAERLKGVDSTLKIQPAELGDSAVYLCASSNDGDSYEQYFGPGTRLTVT.

V and J are TRBV11-3 and TRBJ2-2; 9 bases agree with TRBD2. The germline V gene encodes CDR1 SGHNT and CDR2 YENEEA. This CDR3 spans 15 amino acids. V was pared by 3 bases and J by 5 bases, with 4 bases of the junction left unmatched. CDR3 sequence reads: CASSFITSGTGELFF. The DNA of the CDR3 is TGTGCCAGCAGCTTTATTACTAGCGGGACCGGGGAGCTGTTTTTT.

This chain connects TRBV25-1 to TRBJ2-2; 7 nucleotides agree with TRBD1. Germline assignment: CDR1 MGHDK and CDR2 SYGVNS. CDR3 size: 15 residues. The J segment lost 6 bases and the V segment lost 1 base, leaving 5 bases of the junction unmatched. The CDR3 DNA follows: TGTGCCAGCAGTGAATCAGGGGGTATCCCCGGGGAGCTGTTTTTT. Protein sequence: CASSESGGIPGELFF.

V is TRBV27 and J is TRBJ1-1, with 10 bases aligning to TRBD1. This CDR3 region has 17 residues. CDR1 is MNHEY, CDR2 SMNVEV, per germline (reference sequence). J gave up 6 bases and V 7 bases, and 17 bases lay outside the gene matches. The CDR3 coding sequence is TGTGCCAGCACTTATACGCCCCGGACAGGGGGGATGGCTGAAGCTTTCTTT. Protein product: CASTYTPRTGGMAEAFF.

The gene calls are TRBV9 and TRBJ2-7; TRBD2 matches at 9 bases. The V segment lost 0 bases and the J segment 3 bases; nucleotides outside the gene matches: 7. From germline, CDR1 is SGDLS and CDR2 YYNGEE. The CDR3 extends over 16 amino acids. DNA for the CDR3: TGTGCCAGCAGCGTAGGGGGGCTAGCGGGAAGCTACGAGCAGTACTTC. Amino acids: CASSVGGLAGSYEQYF.

This chain links TRBV4-3 with TRBJ2-7; 13 bases match TRBD2. With 1 base clipped from V and 1 base from J, the junction kept 4 bases outside the gene matches. This CDR3 comprises 17 residues. CDR1 is LGHNA, CDR2 YSLEER, per germline. CDR3 nucleotides: TGCGCCAGCAGCCAAGGTCCGGGACTAGCGGGATCCTACGAGCAGTACTTC. Protein sequence: CASSQGPGLAGSYEQYF.

The chain's CDR3 is CASSRTGQGYGYTF. CDR3 sequence (DNA): TGTGCCAGCAGCCGTACGGGACAGGGGTACGGCTACACCTTC. The chain joins TRBV7-9 to TRBJ1-2; 10 bases map to TRBD1. Germline V CDR1 and CDR2: SEHNR, FQNEAQ (reference sequence). CDR3 length: 14 residues. The trim removed 5 bases at V and 8 bases at J, leaving 8 bases unmatched.

The rearrangement uses TRBV19 and TRBJ2-2; D might be TRBD2 (5 bases). This CDR3 comprises 15 residues. CDR1 LNHDA and CDR2 SQIVND come from the germline V gene (reference sequence). V lost 4 bases to trimming and J lost 2 bases, with 11 bases between them. Written as DNA, the CDR3 is TGTGCCAGTAGTAGGCGGGTACTTAACACCGGGGAGCTGTTTTTT. Translating gives CASSRRVLNTGELFF.

The chain uses TRBV7-2 and TRBJ1-5; D unresolved. The V and J ends lost 7 bases and 3 bases respectively, with 13 bases between them. The CDR3 loop spans 14 amino acids. Germline V gene sequence: CDR1 SGHTA, CDR2 FQGNSA. The CDR3 coding sequence is TGTGCCAGCAACCATGGGGAGCCCAATCAGCCCCAGCATTTT. The encoded protein is CASNHGEPNQPQHF.

This clone is a singleton in its sample. This rearrangement joins TRBV25-1 to TRBJ2-7, with TRBD1 matching 9 bases. CDR3 length: 17 residues. Germline CDR1 is MGHDK and CDR2 is SYGVNS. The ends lost 4 bases at V and 2 bases at J; junction bases unmatched: 12. In DNA form, the CDR3 reads TGTGCCAGCAGTGCCTTTCAACAGGGGGCGCTGACCTACGAGCAGTACTTC. This gives the protein CASSAFQQGALTYEQYF.

The chain uses TRBV28 and TRBJ1-2; D gene ambiguous. V was trimmed by 1 base and J by 2 bases, leaving 11 bases between them. The CDR3 spans 15 residues. Germline CDR1 reads MDHEN; CDR2 reads SYDVKM. DNA of the CDR3: TGTGCCAGCAGTTTATACGGCAGACAAAACTATGGCTACACCTTC. Encoded protein: CASSLYGRQNYGYTF.

This clone has only one observation. The rearrangement uses TRBV29-1 and TRBJ1-3; perhaps TRBD1 as D (5 bases). The CDR3 consists of 14 residues. V was clipped by 4 bases and J by 0 bases, with 10 bases between them. Per the germline V gene, CDR1 is SQVTM and CDR2 is ANQGSEA. The CDR3 region is CSVGTSYSGNTIYF. Written as DNA, the CDR3 is TGCAGCGTTGGGACAAGCTACTCTGGAAACACCATATATTTT.

The rearrangement uses TRBV15 and TRBJ2-3; D is undetermined. V was trimmed by 1 base and J by 2 bases, leaving 7 bases between them. Per the germline V gene, CDR1 is LNHNV and CDR2 is YYDKDF (reference sequence). This CDR3 is built from 14 residues. CDR3 in DNA: TGTGCCACCAGCAGAGGTCTCTTCACAGATACGCAGTATTTT. It is translated as CATSRGLFTDTQYF.

V and J are TRBV5-6 and TRBJ1-2; 10 nucleotides agree with TRBD1. The CDR3 length is 16 residues. V lost 0 bases and J lost 5; bases outside the gene matches: 7. Germline CDR1 is SGHDT and CDR2 is YYEEEE. The CDR3 loop reads CASSLETGGFLYGYTF. The CDR3, as DNA: TGTGCCAGCAGCTTGGAGACAGGGGGCTTTCTTTATGGCTACACCTTC.

The chain uses TRBV5-1 and TRBJ2-7; the D gene is possibly TRBD1 (7 bases). The CDR3 is made up of 16 amino acids. Per the germline V gene, CDR1 is SGHRS and CDR2 is YFSETQ. V was clipped by 1 base and J by 3 bases, with 17 bases between them. The CDR3: CASSLRLAGGLYEQYF. The CDR3 DNA reads as TGCGCCAGCAGCTTGCGGTTGGCAGGGGGGCTCTACGAGCAGTACTTC. The complete variable domain, with remaining parts taken from reference TRBV5-1 and TRBJ2-7, reads KAGVTQTPRYLIKTRGQQVTLSCSPISGHRSVSWYQQTPGQGLQFLFEYFSETQRNKGNFPGRFSGRQFSNSRSEMNVSTLELGDSALYLCASSLRLAGGLYEQYFGPGTRLTVT.

This chain joins TRBV28 and TRBJ2-1; D call uncertain. The V gene lost 5 bases and the J gene lost 11 bases, with 13 bases spanning the gap. Per the germline V gene, CDR1 is MDHEN and CDR2 is SYDVKM. The CDR3 loop spans 12 amino acids. The CDR3 coding sequence is TGTGCCAGCAGTCTTTCGTCTAGGAAGCAGTTCTTC. Protein product: CASSLSSRKQFF.

V and J are TRBV7-2 and TRBJ2-3; D not certain. V gave up 5 bases and J gave up 2 bases, with 11 bases separating them. Germline CDR1 is SGHTA and CDR2 is FQGNSA. There are 14 residues in the CDR3. The CDR3 DNA reads as TGTGCCAGCAGCCCTGACTTGGTCACAGATACGCAGTATTTT. Its translation is CASSPDLVTDTQYF.

The chain employs TRBV6-6 and TRBJ2-4; D remains unclear. V gave up 0 bases and J gave up 6 bases, with 12 bases separating them. CDR1 is MNHNY, CDR2 SVGAGI, per germline (reference sequence). CDR3 length: 15 residues. The CDR3 here is CASSYSGSPRNIQYF. The DNA for the CDR3 is TGTGCCAGCAGTTACTCGGGCTCACCCAGAAACATTCAGTACTTC.

The rearrangement links TRBV5-4 to TRBJ1-3, with 8 nucleotides matching TRBD1. J was trimmed by 8 bases and V by 0 bases; bases with no gene match: 4. In germline, CDR1 is SGHNT, CDR2 YYREEE (reference sequence). The CDR3 contains 14 residues. For the CDR3, the DNA is TGTGCCAGCAGCTTGGACGGGACAGGACACACCATATATTTT. Translation: CASSLDGTGHTIYF.

The J gene is TRBJ1-2, the V gene TRBV5-1; TRBD1 is a possible D gene (6 bases). V was shortened by 4 bases and J by 4 bases, with 14 bases between the two germline ends. Germline V gives CDR1 SGHRS, CDR2 YFSETQ. The CDR3 runs 14 residues. The DNA for the CDR3 is TGCGCCAGCAGCCCCCGACAGGACGGCTATGGCTACACCTTC. This sequence encodes CASSPRQDGYGYTF.

The rearrangement links TRBV7-2 to TRBJ2-7; 7 nucleotides align to TRBD2. V lost 5 bases, J lost 3 bases, and 7 bases stayed unmatched. This CDR3 comprises 14 residues. Germline CDR1 SGHTA, CDR2 FQGNSA. CDR3 sequence (DNA): TGTGCCAGCAGCGCCGGGACTACCTACTACGAGCAGTACTTC. Translating it yields CASSAGTTYYEQYF.